This T cell receptor (beta chain) was retrieved from a study of blood T cell repertoires in COVID-19. Overall study: Acute-phase and convalescent COVID-19 samples originated in the United States, Italy and Spain.

Seattle researchers signed up patients amid active infection and tracked them longitudinally. Data came from immunoSEQ multiplex PCR; TCRdb stores just in-frame clones and leaves some out. Of roughly 280,000 clones listed, 88% were seen once; the top ten hold about 10%. V lost 9 bases to trimming and J lost 9 bases, with 12 bases between them. The CDR3 has 12 residues. CDR1 is MDHEN, CDR2 SYDVKM, per germline. The chain uses TRBV28 and TRBJ1-6; D may be TRBD1 (5 bases). The source is a woman in her thirties with COVID-19, enrolled during active disease. Sequencing input: peripheral blood. CDR3 DNA sequence: TGTGCCAGTAGTACAGGTAGTTCACCCCTCCACTTT. Protein: CASSTGSSPLHF.